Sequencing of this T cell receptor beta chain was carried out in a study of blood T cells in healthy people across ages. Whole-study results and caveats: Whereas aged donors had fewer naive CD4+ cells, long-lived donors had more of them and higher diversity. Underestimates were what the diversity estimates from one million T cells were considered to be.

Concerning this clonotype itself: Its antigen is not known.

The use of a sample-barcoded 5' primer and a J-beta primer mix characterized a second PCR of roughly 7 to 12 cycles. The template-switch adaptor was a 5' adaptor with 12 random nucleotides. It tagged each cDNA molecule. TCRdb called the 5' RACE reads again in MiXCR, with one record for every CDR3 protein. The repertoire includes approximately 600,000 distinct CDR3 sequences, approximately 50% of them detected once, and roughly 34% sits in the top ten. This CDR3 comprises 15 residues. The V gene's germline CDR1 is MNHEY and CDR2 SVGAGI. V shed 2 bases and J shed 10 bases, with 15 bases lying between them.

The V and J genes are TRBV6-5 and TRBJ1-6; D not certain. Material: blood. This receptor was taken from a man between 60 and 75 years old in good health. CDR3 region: CASSYGSGSESPLHF. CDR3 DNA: TGTGCCAGCAGTTACGGCTCCGGGTCGGAATCACCCCTCCACTTT.